This TCR beta chain was sequenced for a study of graft-versus-host responses after intestinal transplantation. The overall study: Multivisceral, liver-intestinal, or isolated intestinal transplants were given to recipients.

The germline V gene has CDR1 SGHNT and CDR2 YYREEE (reference sequence). Trimming at V came to 2 bases and at J to 4 bases, leaving 11 bases not matched to a gene. The CDR3 length is 16 residues. Assay used: immunoSEQ multiplex PCR; TCRdb lists only in-frame clones, some missing. The repertoire consists of 120,000 or so clones, with roughly 93% occurring once and the leading ten covering roughly 0.5%. As regards this clone: Its antigen remains unknown.

Here the sequenced sample was unstimulated CD8+ T cells sorted from spleen or lymph node cells, taken before intestinal transplant. The gene calls are TRBV5-4 and TRBJ1-2; 7 positions agree with TRBD1. This receptor was obtained from a human donor who received an intestinal transplant. The CDR3 region has the DNA TGTGCCAGCAGCTTAGGACAGGCGTCCATGTTCTATGGCTACACCTTC. Translating it yields CASSLGQASMFYGYTF. The entire variable domain, with the rest obtained from reference TRBV5-4 and TRBJ1-2, is as follows: ETGVTQSPTHLIKTRGQQVTLRCSSQSGHNTVSWYQQALGQGPQFIFQYYREEENGRGNFPPRFSGLQFPNYSSELNVNALELDDSALYLCASSLGQASMFYGYTFGSGTRLTVV.